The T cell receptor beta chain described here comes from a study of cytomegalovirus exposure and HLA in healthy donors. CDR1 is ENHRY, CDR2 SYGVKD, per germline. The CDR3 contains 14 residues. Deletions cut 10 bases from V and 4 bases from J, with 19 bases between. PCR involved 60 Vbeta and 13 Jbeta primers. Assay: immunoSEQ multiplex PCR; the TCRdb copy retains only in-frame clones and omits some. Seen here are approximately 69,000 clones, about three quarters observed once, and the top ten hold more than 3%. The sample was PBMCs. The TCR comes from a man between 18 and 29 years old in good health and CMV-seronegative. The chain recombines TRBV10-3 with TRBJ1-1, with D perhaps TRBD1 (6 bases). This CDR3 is CATRTVGEGTEAFF. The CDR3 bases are TGTGCCACTCGGACAGTGGGCGAAGGCACTGAAGCTTTCTTT.